Each of the 6 T cell receptor beta chains below was sequenced from the same sample in a study of type 1 regulatory T cells. From the reads, TCRdb called clonotypes with MiXCR, one entry per CDR3 protein. The sample records approximately 45,000 distinct CDR3 sequences, 9% to 15% being singletons. These receptors lack a known antigen. Material for sequencing was cultured non-Tr1 T cells, either the whole culture or a sorted T cell fraction (not recorded which). The receptor source for this set is a human donor in good health.

This clonotype has more than one count but fewer than ten. The J gene is TRBJ2-3, the V gene TRBV20-1, with TRBD2 identical over 13 bases. Trimming took 3 bases from V and 0 from J; bases not matched to a gene: 3. The CDR3 is 16 amino acids. The germline V gene has CDR1 DFQATT and CDR2 SNEGSKA (reference sequence). This CDR3 is CSARGLAGLSTDTQYF. The CDR3 coding sequence is TGCAGTGCTAGGGGACTAGCGGGATTAAGCACAGATACGCAGTATTTT.

This rearrangement joins TRBV5-1 to TRBJ1-2; D is perhaps TRBD1 (5 bases). The CDR3 loop spans 16 amino acids. V lost 7 bases, J lost 6 bases, and 25 bases lay in between. Germline CDR1 and CDR2: SGHRS and YFSETQ. CDR3 DNA sequence: TGCGCCAGCGCGCCGGGGGGGGAGCGCCCTTCGCATGGCTACACCTTC. It yields the protein CASAPGGERPSHGYTF.

In this sample, this clonotype turned up many times. The rearrangement uses TRBV28 and TRBJ1-1; no clear D gene. Germline V gives CDR1 MDHEN, CDR2 SYDVKM. V lost 7 bases and J lost 3, with 6 bases in between. The CDR3 length is 11 residues. The CDR3 DNA reads TGTGCCAGCATGGGGTACACTGAAGCTTTCTTT. It codes for CASMGYTEAFF.

This clonotype has ten or more counts. The gene calls are TRBV5-1 and TRBJ2-7, with D maybe TRBD1 (5 bases). V was cut by 0 bases and J by 2 bases, with 9 bases left in between. The CDR3 spans 14 residues. Per the germline V gene, CDR1 is SGHRS and CDR2 is YFSETQ. CDR3 protein: CASSLDQGTYEQYF. The CDR3 DNA reads as TGCGCCAGCAGCTTGGATCAGGGTACCTACGAGCAGTACTTC.

This clonotype was detected ten times or more. The gene calls are TRBV5-1 and TRBJ2-7; D is uncertain. The CDR3 has 15 amino acids. Germline values: CDR1 SGHRS, CDR2 YFSETQ. Deletions cut 2 bases from V and 0 bases from J, with 12 bases between. CDR3 residues: CASSLDGTSSYEQYF. In DNA, the CDR3 is TGCGCCAGCAGCTTAGACGGCACCAGCTCCTACGAGCAGTACTTC.

This clonotype has at least ten counts. The rearrangement uses TRBV4-3 and TRBJ2-4; tentative D call: TRBD1 (5 bases). Deletions cut 1 base from V and 5 bases from J, with 15 bases between. Germline V gene lookup returns CDR1 LGHNA and CDR2 YSLEER. The CDR3 contains 16 residues. CDR3 loop: CASSQAGSGPQNIQYF. DNA of the CDR3: TGCGCCAGCAGCCAAGCAGGGTCAGGACCTCAAAACATTCAGTACTTC.